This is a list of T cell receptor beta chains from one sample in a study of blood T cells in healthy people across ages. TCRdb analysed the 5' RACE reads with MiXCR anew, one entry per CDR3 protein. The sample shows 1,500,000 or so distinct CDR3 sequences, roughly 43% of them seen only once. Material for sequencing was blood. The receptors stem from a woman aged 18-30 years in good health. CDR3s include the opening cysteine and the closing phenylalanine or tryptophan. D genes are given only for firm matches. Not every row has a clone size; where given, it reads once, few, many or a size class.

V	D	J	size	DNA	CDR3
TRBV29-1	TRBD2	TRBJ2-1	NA	TGCAGCGTTCCGAGCGGGAGACCCTACAATGAGCAGTTCTTC	CSVPSGRPYNEQFF
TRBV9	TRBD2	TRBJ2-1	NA	TGTGCCAGCAGCGCCCCGGCCGAGAGCGGGGCGAGCTCCTACAATGAGCAGTTCTTC	CASSAPAESGASSYNEQFF
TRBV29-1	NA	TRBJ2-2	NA	TGCAGCGGCCTGATTAACACCGGGGAGCTGTTTTTT	CSGLINTGELFF
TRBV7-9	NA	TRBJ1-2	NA	TGTGCCAGCACCCATGACGCTCTGGGTGACTATGGCTACACCTTC	CASTHDALGDYGYTF
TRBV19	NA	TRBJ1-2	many	TGTGCCAGTAGTATCAGGGGCGCGGACTATGGCTACACCTTC	CASSIRGADYGYTF
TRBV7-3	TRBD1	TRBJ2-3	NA	TGTGCCAGCAGCTACGCCGGGACAGGGGGCAGCACAGGTACGCAGTATTTT	CASSYAGTGGSTGTQYF
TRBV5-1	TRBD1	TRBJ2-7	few	TGCGCCAGCAGCTTGCCTGGGACAGTGGAGGAGCAGTACTTC	CASSLPGTVEEQYF
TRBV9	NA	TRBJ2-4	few	TGTGCCAGCAGCCTACAGGGTAACATTCAGTACTTC	CASSLQGNIQYF
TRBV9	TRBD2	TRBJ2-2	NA	TGTGCCAGCAGCGCCCGGACTAGCGCCGGGGAGCTGTTTTTT	CASSARTSAGELFF
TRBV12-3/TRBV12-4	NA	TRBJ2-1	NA	TGTGCCAGCCGGGAACTTGGGCTTGTATACAATGAGCAGTTCTTC	CASRELGLVYNEQFF
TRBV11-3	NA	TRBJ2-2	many	TGTGCCAGCAGCCCCGTACGGGGGCCGAACACCGGGGAGCTGTTTTTT	CASSPVRGPNTGELFF
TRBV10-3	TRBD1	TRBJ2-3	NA	TGTGCCATCAGGACAGGGGGGATGGCAGATACGCAGTATTTT	CAIRTGGMADTQYF
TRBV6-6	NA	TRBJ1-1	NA	TGTGCCAGCAGATGGGGGGTCCCTGAAGCTTTCTTT	CASRWGVPEAFF
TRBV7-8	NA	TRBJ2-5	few	TGTGCCAGCAGCGACAGACCACTCCGGGAGACCCAGTACTTC	CASSDRPLRETQYF
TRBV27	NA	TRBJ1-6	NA	TGTGCCAGCAGGATCCAGGGGCGGTATGGGTCACCCCTCCACTTT	CASRIQGRYGSPLHF
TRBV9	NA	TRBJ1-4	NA	TGTGCCAGCGCCGGAGGCTTTGATGAAAAACTGTTTTTT	CASAGGFDEKLFF
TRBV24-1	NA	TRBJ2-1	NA	TGTGCCACCAGTGATGGGGAACAGGACTACAATGAGCAGTTCTTC	CATSDGEQDYNEQFF
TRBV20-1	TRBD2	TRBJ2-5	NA	TGCAGTGCCGGACTAGCGGACTACAATGAGCAGTACTTC	CSAGLADYNEQYF
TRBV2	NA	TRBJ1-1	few	TGTGCCAGCAACCTACAGGGGAACACTGAAGCTTTCTTT	CASNLQGNTEAFF
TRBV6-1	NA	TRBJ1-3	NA	TGTGCCGGACGACAGAGCTTCGACTCCGGAAACACCATATATTTT	CAGRQSFDSGNTIYF
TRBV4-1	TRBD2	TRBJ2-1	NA	TGCGCCAGCAGACACATTTTGCGGGGGGTACCGCTCCATGAGCAGTTCTTC	CASRHILRGVPLHEQFF
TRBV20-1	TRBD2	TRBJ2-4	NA	TGCAGTGCTGACCTTCCGGGGGGAAACATTCAGTACTTC	CSADLPGGNIQYF
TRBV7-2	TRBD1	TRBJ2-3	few	TGTGCCAGCAGCTCCCGGACAGGGGTTTTTTATAGCACAGATACGCAGTATTTT	CASSSRTGVFYSTDTQYF
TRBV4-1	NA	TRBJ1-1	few	TGCGCCAGCAGCCCAACCGGGACCCGGGCTTTCTTT	CASSPTGTRAFF
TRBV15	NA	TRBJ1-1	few	TGTGCCACCAGCAGAGCGGGCGGGAACACTGAAGCTTTCTTT	CATSRAGGNTEAFF
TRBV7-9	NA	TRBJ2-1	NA	TGTGCCAGCAGCTTATCGCCCCCTGTCTACAATGAGCAGTTCTTC	CASSLSPPVYNEQFF
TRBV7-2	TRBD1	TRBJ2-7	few	TGTGCCAGCAGCAGCACAGGGGCCGAGCAGTACTTC	CASSSTGAEQYF
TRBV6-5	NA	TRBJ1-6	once	TGTGCCAGCAGTTACTCTACAGTAACTGGGTCACCCCTCCACTTT	CASSYSTVTGSPLHF
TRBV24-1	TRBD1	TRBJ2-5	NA	TGTGCCACCAGTGAAAGGACAGGGGGCCTGGAGACCCAGTACTTC	CATSERTGGLETQYF
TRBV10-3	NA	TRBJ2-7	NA	TGTGCCATCCTCCGACGGGGGACCTCTACCTACGAGCAGTACTTC	CAILRRGTSTYEQYF
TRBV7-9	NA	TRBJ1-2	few	TGTGCCAGCAGCTTAGCGGCGGGTGCGATCGATGGCTACACCTTC	CASSLAAGAIDGYTF
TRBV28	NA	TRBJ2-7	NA	TGTGCCAGCAGTTTACCGGGACACAGCTACGAGCAGTACTTC	CASSLPGHSYEQYF
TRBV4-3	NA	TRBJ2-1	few	TGCGCCAGCAGCCAAGGCCGGGCGACCTACAATGAGCAGTTCTTC	CASSQGRATYNEQFF
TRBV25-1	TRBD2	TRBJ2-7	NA	TGTGCCAGCAGTCCCGGGGGGGTCCACGAGCAGTACTTC	CASSPGGVHEQYF
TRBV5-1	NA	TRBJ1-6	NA	TGCGCCAGCAGCAGAACGGTAGACTACAATTCACCCCTCCACTTT	CASSRTVDYNSPLHF
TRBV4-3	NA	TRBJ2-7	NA	TGCGCCAGCAGCCAAGATCGTCACATTGCCTACGAGCAGTACTTC	CASSQDRHIAYEQYF
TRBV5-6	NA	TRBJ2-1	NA	TGTGCCAGCATCAACTCGGGACGTAGGCTACAGTTCTTC	CASINSGRRLQFF
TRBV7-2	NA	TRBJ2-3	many	TGTGCCAGCAGCTTATTGTCAGGGTGGTCGGCAGATACGCAGTATTTT	CASSLLSGWSADTQYF
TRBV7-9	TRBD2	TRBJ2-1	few	TGTGCCAGCAGCGCCCCAGGGACTAGCGACGGGAATGAGCAGTTCTTC	CASSAPGTSDGNEQFF
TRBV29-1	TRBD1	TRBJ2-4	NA	TGCAGCGGCCGGACGACAGGGGCAAGTGACATTCAGTACTTC	CSGRTTGASDIQYF
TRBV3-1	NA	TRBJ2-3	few	TGTGCCAGCAGCCTAGGATCCATTAGCACAGATACGCAGTATTTT	CASSLGSISTDTQYF
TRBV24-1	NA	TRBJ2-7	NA	TGTGCCACCAGTGACGCCCGGGGATCCTACGAGCAGTACTTC	CATSDARGSYEQYF
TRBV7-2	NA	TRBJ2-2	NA	TGTGCCAGCAGCTTAATGGCGGGGGCCACGAACACCGGGGAGCTGTTTTTT	CASSLMAGATNTGELFF
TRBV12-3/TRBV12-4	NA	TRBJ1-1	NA	TGTGCCAGCAGTCCACGGGATCTTTTAGATGGGACTGAAGCTTTCTTT	CASSPRDLLDGTEAFF
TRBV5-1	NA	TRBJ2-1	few	TGCGCCAGCAGCGAGGACTTCTCCTACAATGAGCAGTTCTTC	CASSEDFSYNEQFF
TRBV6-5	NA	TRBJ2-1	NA	TGTGCCAGCAGTTGGGACCCCCTCAATGAGCAGTTCTTC	CASSWDPLNEQFF
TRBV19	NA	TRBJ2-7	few	TGTGCCAGTAGTATAGATCGTACTCGTCAGCGGTACTTC	CASSIDRTRQRYF
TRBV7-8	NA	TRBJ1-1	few	TGTGCCAGCAGCTTAGGGGCAGGGTTTAACACTGAAGCTTTCTTT	CASSLGAGFNTEAFF
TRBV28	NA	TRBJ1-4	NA	TGTGCCAGCAGTTTACAGGGGATTCGGGAAAAACTGTTTTTT	CASSLQGIREKLFF
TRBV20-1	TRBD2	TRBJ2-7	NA	TGCAGTGCTGGAGATCCGCTAGCGGGGTGGAACGAGCAGTACTTC	CSAGDPLAGWNEQYF
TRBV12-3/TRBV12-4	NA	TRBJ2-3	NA	TGTGCCAGCAGCCCTGGGGGGGGCACAGATGCGCAGTATTTT	CASSPGGGTDAQYF
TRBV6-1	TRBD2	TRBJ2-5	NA	TGTGCCAGCAGAGCCCTAGCGGGAGAGACCCAGTACTTC	CASRALAGETQYF
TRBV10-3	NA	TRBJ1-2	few	TGTGCCATCAGTGGTTGGCCCGCCGAGGGATATGGCTACACCTTC	CAISGWPAEGYGYTF
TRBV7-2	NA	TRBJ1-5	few	TGTGCCAGCAGCTTAGCGGGACTGCCCAATCAGCCCCAGCATTTT	CASSLAGLPNQPQHF